The rows below give T cell receptor beta chains drawn from one sample of a study of blood T cell repertoires in COVID-19. Sequenced by immunoSEQ multiplex PCR; TCRdb stores in-frame clones only, minus some. Of about 150,000 clones in the sample, more than 65% were seen once. Specimen: peripheral blood. Source of these receptors: a man in his 70s with active or convalescent COVID-19. Both conserved end residues are trimmed from each CDR3.

j_call | v_call | cdr3_aa
TRBJ1-2 | TRBV19 | ATPNSESSGSGGYT
TRBJ2-7 | TRBV27 | ASSLSMYVTYEQY
TRBJ1-1 | TRBV6-5 | ASSTGTGGVLAF
TRBJ1-3 | TRBV27 | ASSPWGGYSGNTIY
TRBJ1-2 | TRBV15 | ATSTLAQGAYGYT
TRBJ1-5 | TRBV27 | ASSPRQTNQPQH
TRBJ2-1 | TRBV2 | ASRKPGSQGNEQF
TRBJ2-5 | TRBV24-1 | ATSDSTPRTGTSQETQY
TRBJ1-5 | TRBV6-6 | ASRRGFERNQPQH
TRBJ1-1 | TRBV2 | ASMDRDFTEAF
TRBJ1-2 | TRBV9 | ASSGTVNYGYT
TRBJ1-6 | TRBV28 | ASSSRTGSSPLH
TRBJ2-3 | TRBV30 | AWDPSGGATDTQY
TRBJ1-2 | TRBV6-6 | ASSYSDRGTYGYT
TRBJ1-2 | TRBV27 | ATRGGPLTIYGYT
TRBJ2-1 | TRBV7-7 | ASSPTGVVGNEQF
TRBJ1-2 | TRBV27 | ASSPKLGQAYYGYT
TRBJ1-5 | TRBV7-9 | ASSSQGGQPQH
TRBJ2-2 | TRBV28 | ASGIAGVSSGELF
TRBJ1-5 | TRBV18 | ASSPGNQPQH
TRBJ1-6 | TRBV10-2 | ATRERLNYNSPLH
TRBJ2-5 | TRBV28 | ASSVRDTQETQY
TRBJ1-1 | TRBV9 | ASSSRPGFDTEAF
TRBJ1-3 | TRBV29-1 | SVVLGSGGNTIY
TRBJ2-7 | TRBV6-5 | ASSYGRTPSYEQY
TRBJ2-5 | TRBV30 | ACTGQKKTQY
TRBJ2-7 | TRBV7-8 | ASSLDRTRPRSYEQY
TRBJ1-2 | TRBV11-2 | ASSLPPGYGYT
TRBJ1-1 | TRBV27 | ASSLSGRGEAF
TRBJ1-4 | TRBV9 | ASSVAGGLGEKLF
TRBJ2-7 | TRBV18 | ASSHRLPAGRYEQY
TRBJ1-1 | TRBV5-4 | ASSLDRNTEAF
TRBJ2-1 | TRBV4-3 | ASSQRAGTPSSYNEQF
TRBJ2-1 | TRBV28 | ASSVSTSPQF
TRBJ1-2 | TRBV7-8 | ASSLALDRNYGYT
TRBJ2-1 | TRBV3-1/TRBV3-2 | ASSQYRNYNEQF
TRBJ1-2 | TRBV7-2 | ASSSETGGFGYT
TRBJ1-2 | TRBV7-2 | ASSGTGDGYT
TRBJ1-1 | TRBV12-3/TRBV12-4 | ASSFSQGTEAF
TRBJ2-1 | TRBV27 | ASNERRPGKDEQF